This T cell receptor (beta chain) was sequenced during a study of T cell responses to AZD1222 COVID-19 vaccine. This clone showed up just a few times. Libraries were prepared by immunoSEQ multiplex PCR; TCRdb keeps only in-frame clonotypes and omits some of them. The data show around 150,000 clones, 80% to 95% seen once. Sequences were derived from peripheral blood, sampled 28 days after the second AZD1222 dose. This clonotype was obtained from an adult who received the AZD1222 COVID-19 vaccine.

The CDR3 DNA reads as TGTGCCAGCAGCTTCGCGGTCACTCAGCCCCAGCATTTT. Translating gives CASSFAVTQPQHF. This chain connects TRBV7-2 to TRBJ1-5, with D uncertain. Germline V gives CDR1 SGHTA, CDR2 FQGNSA. There are 13 residues in the CDR3. V lost 3 bases and J 6 bases, leaving 9 bases between the germline ends.